This T cell receptor (beta chain) was sequenced in a study of blood T cell repertoires in COVID-19. Study information: Both acute and convalescent COVID-19 samples were obtained from the United States, Italy and Spain.

The germline V gene encodes CDR1 LGHNA and CDR2 YNFKEQ. The CDR3 is made up of 14 amino acids. Trimming pared 0 bases from V and 9 bases from J, leaving 9 bases between. Original processing methods: Reference gene primer amplification yielded estimated nucleated cell counts. This table comes from immunoSEQ multiplex PCR, and its TCRdb copy is limited to in-frame clones, with some not included. V and J calls and clone size are given by that table; D and trimming were obtained from the DNA. Here the sample spans 280,000 or so clones, approximately 90% being singletons. The sample was peripheral blood. This sequence joins TRBV4-2 and TRBJ1-6; no clear D gene. This sequence originates from a woman in her thirties who had recovered from COVID-19. The chain's CDR3 is CASSQDSRGSPLHF. The DNA for the CDR3 is TGTGCCAGCAGCCAAGACTCACGGGGTTCACCCCTCCACTTT.